This T cell receptor beta chain was profiled in a study of T cells in localized non-small cell lung cancer. Assay: immunoSEQ multiplex PCR; the TCRdb copy retains only in-frame clones and omits some. The top ten clones hold roughly 5.7% of a sample with 25,000 to 30,000 clones, 84% of them seen once. Points from the study as a whole: Those with higher blood T cell density had longer overall survival. Detection in adjacent lung was observed for a median around 59 of the top 100 tumor clones.

This CDR3 has 15 residues. CDR1 and CDR2 (germline): SGHRS, YFSETQ. Trimming stripped 5 bases from V and 4 bases from J, with 16 bases between. In regard to this clone: Its antigen is currently unknown.

The chain links TRBV5-1 to TRBJ1-5; D is possibly TRBD1 (6 bases). Source: peripheral blood mononuclear cells, taken before any cancer treatment. The sequence derives from a man aged 40 to 70 with stage III lung adenocarcinoma. In DNA, the CDR3 is TGCGCCAGCAGTCCCTCAACGGGACAAAATCAGCCCCAGCATTTT. Amino acid sequence: CASSPSTGQNQPQHF.